This T cell receptor beta chain was profiled in a study of shared clonotypes between healthy human individuals. Memory CD4+ cells were the fraction left after CD45RA+ naive selection. Whole-study findings and limits: Around 5.4% of naive CD4 clonotypes were common to a handful of donors.

Produced via immunoSEQ multiplex PCR; TCRdb's table is partial and in-frame only. The table includes 950,000 to 1,100,000 clones, about 75% detected once. Concerning this clone: What it binds is unknown.

The sequence was obtained from a young man in good health. The sequencing sample was made of memory CD4+ T cells sorted from blood. Subset reported: CD45RA-negative fraction.

The CDR3 protein is CASSFGLAGRGDTQYF. The CDR3 DNA reads as TGTGCCAGCAGCTTCGGCCTAGCGGGACGTGGGGATACGCAGTATTTT. J is TRBJ2-3 and V is TRBV7-8; 9 bases fit TRBD2. The length of the CDR3 is 16 residues. Germline trimming cut 3 bases from V and 6 bases from J; bases unmatched to any gene: 10. Germline CDR1 and CDR2: SGHVS and FQNEAQ.